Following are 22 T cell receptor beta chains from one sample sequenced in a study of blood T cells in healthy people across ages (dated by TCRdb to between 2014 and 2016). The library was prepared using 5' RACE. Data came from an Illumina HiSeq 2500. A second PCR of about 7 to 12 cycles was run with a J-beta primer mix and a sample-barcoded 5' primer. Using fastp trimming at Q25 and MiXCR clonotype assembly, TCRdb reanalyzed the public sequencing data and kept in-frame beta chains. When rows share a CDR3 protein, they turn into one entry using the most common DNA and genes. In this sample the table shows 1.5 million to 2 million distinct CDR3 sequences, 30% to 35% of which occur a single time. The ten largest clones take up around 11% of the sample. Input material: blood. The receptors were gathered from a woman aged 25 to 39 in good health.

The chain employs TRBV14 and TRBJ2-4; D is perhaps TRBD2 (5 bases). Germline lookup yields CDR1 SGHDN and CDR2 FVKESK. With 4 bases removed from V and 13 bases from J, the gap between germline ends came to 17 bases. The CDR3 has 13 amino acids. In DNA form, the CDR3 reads TGTGCCAGCAGCCGGGCACTGACGTGGGAGCAGTACTTC. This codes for CASSRALTWEQYF.

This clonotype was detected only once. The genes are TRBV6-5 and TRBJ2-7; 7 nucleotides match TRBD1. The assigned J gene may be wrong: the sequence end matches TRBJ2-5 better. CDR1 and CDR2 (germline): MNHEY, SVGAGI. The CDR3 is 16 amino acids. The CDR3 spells CASSPTGTLQGETQYF. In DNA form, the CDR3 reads TGTGCCAGCAGTCCGACAGGGACCTTGCAAGGAGAGACCCAGTACTTC.

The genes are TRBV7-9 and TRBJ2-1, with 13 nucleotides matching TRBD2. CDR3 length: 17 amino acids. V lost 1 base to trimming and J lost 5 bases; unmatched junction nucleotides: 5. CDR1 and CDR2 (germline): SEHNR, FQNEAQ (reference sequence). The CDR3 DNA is TGTGCCAGCAGCTTAGGGCGACTAGCGGGAGGTGACAATGAGCAGTTCTTC. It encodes CASSLGRLAGGDNEQFF.

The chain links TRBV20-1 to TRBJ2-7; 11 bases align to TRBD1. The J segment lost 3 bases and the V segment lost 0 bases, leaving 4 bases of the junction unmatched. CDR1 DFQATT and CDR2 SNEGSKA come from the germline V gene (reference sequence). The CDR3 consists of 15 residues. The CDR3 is CSARDLGTGGYEQYF. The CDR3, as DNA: TGCAGTGCTAGAGATCTCGGGACAGGGGGCTACGAGCAGTACTTC.

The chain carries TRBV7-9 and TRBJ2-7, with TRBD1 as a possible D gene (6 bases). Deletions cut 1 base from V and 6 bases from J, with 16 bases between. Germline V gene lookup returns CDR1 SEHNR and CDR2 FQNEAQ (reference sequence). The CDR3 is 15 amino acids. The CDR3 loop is CASSLERVLQGEQYF. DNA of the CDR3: TGTGCCAGCAGCTTAGAACGCGTCTTACAGGGCGAGCAGTACTTC.

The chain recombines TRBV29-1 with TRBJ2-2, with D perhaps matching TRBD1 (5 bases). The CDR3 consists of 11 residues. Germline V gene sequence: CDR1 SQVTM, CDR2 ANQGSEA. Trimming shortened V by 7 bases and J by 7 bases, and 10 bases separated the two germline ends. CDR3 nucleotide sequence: TGCAGCGGAGACAGTGGCGGGGAGCTGTTTTTT. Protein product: CSGDSGGELFF.

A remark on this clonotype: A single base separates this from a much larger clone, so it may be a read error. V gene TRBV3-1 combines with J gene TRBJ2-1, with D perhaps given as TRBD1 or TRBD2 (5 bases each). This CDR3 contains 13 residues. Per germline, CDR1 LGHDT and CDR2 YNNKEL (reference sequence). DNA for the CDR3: TGTGCCAGCAGCCGTGGGACCAGCAATAAGCAGTTCTTC. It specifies CASSRGTSNKQFF.

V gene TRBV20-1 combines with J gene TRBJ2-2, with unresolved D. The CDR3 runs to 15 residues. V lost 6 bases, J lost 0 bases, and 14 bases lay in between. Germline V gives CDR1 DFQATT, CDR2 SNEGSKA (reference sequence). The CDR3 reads CSAYDIASNTGELFF. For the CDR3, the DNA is TGCAGTGCCTATGACATAGCTTCGAACACCGGGGAGCTGTTTTTT.

CDR3 sequence: CASSLEGQAKNIQYF. The CDR3, as DNA: TGCGCCAGCAGCTTGGAGGGACAGGCTAAAAACATTCAGTACTTC. The chain has TRBV5-1 and TRBJ2-4; the match to TRBD1 covers 8 bases. The V segment lost 0 bases and the J segment 4 bases; nucleotides outside the gene matches: 3. The CDR3 extends over 15 amino acids. Germline assignment: CDR1 SGHRS and CDR2 YFSETQ.

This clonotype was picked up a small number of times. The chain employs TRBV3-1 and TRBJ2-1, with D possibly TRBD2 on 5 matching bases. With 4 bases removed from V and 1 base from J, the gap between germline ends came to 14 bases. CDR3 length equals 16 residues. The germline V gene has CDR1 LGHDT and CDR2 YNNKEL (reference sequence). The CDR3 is CASSPRAAPSYNEQFF. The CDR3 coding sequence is TGTGCCAGCAGCCCTAGAGCGGCGCCATCCTACAATGAGCAGTTCTTC.

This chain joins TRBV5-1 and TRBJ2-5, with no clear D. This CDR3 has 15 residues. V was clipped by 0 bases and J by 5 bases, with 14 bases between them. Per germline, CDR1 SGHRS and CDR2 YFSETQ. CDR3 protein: CASSLGTAMGETQYF. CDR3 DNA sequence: TGCGCCAGCAGCTTGGGGACCGCAATGGGGGAGACCCAGTACTTC.

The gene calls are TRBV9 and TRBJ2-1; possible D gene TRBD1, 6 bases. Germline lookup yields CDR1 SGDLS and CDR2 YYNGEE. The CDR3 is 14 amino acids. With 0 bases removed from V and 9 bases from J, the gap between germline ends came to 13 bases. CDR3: CASSVEVGAFEQFF. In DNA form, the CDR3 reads TGTGCCAGCAGCGTAGAGGTGGGGGCGTTTGAGCAGTTCTTC.

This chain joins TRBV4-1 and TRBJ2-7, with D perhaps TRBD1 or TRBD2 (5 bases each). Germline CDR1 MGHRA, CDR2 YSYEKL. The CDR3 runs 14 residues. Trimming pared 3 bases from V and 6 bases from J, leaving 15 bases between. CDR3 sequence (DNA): TGCGCCAGCAGCCAGGGTCAGGGACCCGCCGAGCAGTACTTC. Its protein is CASSQGQGPAEQYF.

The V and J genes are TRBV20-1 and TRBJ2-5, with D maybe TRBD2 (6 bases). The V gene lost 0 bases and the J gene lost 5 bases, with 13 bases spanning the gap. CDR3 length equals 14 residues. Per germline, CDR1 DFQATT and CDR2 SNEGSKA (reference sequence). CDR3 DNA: TGCAGTGCTAGAGAGGGGCGCGGAGGGGAGACCCAGTACTTC. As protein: CSAREGRGGETQYF.

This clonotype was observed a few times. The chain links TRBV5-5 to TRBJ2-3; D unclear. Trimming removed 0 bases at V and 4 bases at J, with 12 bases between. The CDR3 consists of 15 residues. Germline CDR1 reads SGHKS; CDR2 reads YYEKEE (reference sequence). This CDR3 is CASSLVEVRSDTQYF. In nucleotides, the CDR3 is TGTGCCAGCAGCTTGGTGGAAGTCAGGTCAGATACGCAGTATTTT.

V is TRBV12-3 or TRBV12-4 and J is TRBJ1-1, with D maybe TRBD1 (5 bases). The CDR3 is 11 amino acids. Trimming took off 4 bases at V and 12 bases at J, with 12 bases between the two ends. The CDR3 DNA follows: TGTGCCAGCAGTTCGGGGGGAAACCCTTTCTTT. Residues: CASSSGGNPFF.

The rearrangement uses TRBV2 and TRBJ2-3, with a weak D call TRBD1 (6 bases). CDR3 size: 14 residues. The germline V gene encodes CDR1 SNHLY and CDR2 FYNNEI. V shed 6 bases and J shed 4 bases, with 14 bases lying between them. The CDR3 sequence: CASRANRESDTQYF. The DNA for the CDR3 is TGTGCCAGCAGGGCGAACAGGGAGTCAGATACGCAGTATTTT.

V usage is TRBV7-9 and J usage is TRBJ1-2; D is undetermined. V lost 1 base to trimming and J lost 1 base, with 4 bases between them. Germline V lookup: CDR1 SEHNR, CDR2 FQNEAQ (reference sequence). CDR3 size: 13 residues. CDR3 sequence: CASSLEYNYGYTF. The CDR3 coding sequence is TGTGCCAGCAGCTTAGAATATAACTATGGCTACACCTTC.

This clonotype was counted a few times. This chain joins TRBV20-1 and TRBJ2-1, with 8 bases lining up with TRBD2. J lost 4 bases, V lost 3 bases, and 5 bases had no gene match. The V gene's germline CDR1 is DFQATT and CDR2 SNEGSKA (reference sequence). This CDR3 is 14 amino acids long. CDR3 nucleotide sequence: TGCAGTGCTAGTCAGCGGGAGCCTTACAATGAGCAGTTCTTC. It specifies CSASQREPYNEQFF.

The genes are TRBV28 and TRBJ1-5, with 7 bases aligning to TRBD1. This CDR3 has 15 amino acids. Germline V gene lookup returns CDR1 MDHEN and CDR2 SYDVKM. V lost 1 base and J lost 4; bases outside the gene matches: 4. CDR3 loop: CASSLSGQPNQPQHF. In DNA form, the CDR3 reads TGTGCCAGCAGTTTATCGGGACAGCCTAATCAGCCCCAGCATTTT.

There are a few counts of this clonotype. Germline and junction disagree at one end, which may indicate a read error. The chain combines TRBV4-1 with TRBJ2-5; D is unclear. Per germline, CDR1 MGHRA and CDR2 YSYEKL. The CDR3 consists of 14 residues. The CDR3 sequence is CASSQVPPAETQHF. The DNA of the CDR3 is TGCGCCAGCAGCCAAGTCCCCCCGGCGGAGACCCAGCACTTC.

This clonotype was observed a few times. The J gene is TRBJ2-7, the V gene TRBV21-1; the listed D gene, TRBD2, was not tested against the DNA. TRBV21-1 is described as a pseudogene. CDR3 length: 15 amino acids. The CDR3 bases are TGTGCCAGCAGCTCCCCTAGCGGATTCACCTACGAGCAGTACTTC. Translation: CASSSPSGFTYEQYF.